A single sample gave rise to the 5 T cell receptor beta chains below, sequenced in a study of cytomegalovirus exposure and HLA in healthy donors. Amplification used 60 Vbeta primers and 13 Jbeta primers. Clones were read by immunoSEQ multiplex PCR, and TCRdb kept only the in-frame ones, dropping some. Of 250,000 to 300,000 clones listed, 80% to 90% are singletons. The sample consisted of PBMCs. These receptors were taken from a woman aged 40 to 50 in good health and CMV-seropositive.

This clone was observed once. The V gene is TRBV7-3, the J gene TRBJ2-1, with TRBD2 identical over 11 bases. The CDR3 is made up of 21 amino acids. CDR1 and CDR2 (germline): SGHTA, FQGTGA. Trimming removed 2 bases from V and 5 bases from J; junction bases left unmatched: 20. The CDR3 loop is CASSLLPPGLAVQVPDNEQFF. CDR3 DNA sequence: TGTGCCAGCAGCTTACTGCCCCCGGGACTAGCGGTCCAGGTGCCCGACAATGAGCAGTTCTTC.

The chain recombines TRBV7-9 with TRBJ1-1; tentatively, D is TRBD1 (5 bases). Germline V gives CDR1 SEHNR, CDR2 FQNEAQ (reference sequence). The CDR3 consists of 15 residues. V lost 2 bases and J lost 5, with 15 bases in between. The CDR3: CASSLWVRGGTEAFF. As DNA, the CDR3 is TGTGCCAGCAGCTTATGGGTCCGGGGGGGTACTGAAGCTTTCTTT.

J is TRBJ2-7 and V is TRBV19; TRBD2 aligns across 11 bases. CDR1 LNHDA and CDR2 SQIVND come from the germline V gene (reference sequence). This CDR3 comprises 15 residues. Unmatched junction bases numbered 9, after V lost 6 bases and J lost 5 bases. CDR3 nucleotides: TGTGCCAGTAGGCCTAAGCTAGCGGGAGGTGACGAGCAGTACTTC. This sequence encodes CASRPKLAGGDEQYF.

CDR3 nucleotides: TGTGCCAGCAGTGAATCCCTTCCCCTGAACTATGGCTACACCTTC. Its translation is CASSESLPLNYGYTF. The rearrangement uses TRBV2 and TRBJ1-2; no clear D gene. The V gene lost 2 bases and the J gene lost 2 bases, with 12 bases spanning the gap. This CDR3 is built from 15 residues. Germline CDR1 SNHLY, CDR2 FYNNEI.

The rearrangement joins TRBV29-1 to TRBJ2-6, with D possibly matching TRBD2 (5 bases). Germline V lookup: CDR1 SQVTM, CDR2 ANQGSEA. The CDR3 is made up of 13 amino acids. DNA for the CDR3: TGCAGTTATCGGGACTCTGGGGCCAACGTCCTGACTTTC. Protein sequence: CSYRDSGANVLTF.